This is a list of T cell receptor beta chains from one sample in a study of blood T cell repertoires in COVID-19. Only in-frame clones appear in the TCRdb table, and some are missing; sequencing was by immunoSEQ multiplex PCR. Of over 100,000 clones listed, 70% to 80% were seen once; the top ten hold roughly 4%. The source material was peripheral blood. The receptor set was obtained from a woman at least 80 years old with acute or convalescent COVID-19. CDR3s include the opening cysteine and the closing phenylalanine or tryptophan. Each record gives: V gene, J gene, D gene, clone size, CDR3 protein, CDR3 DNA. A D gene is named only where the DNA matches it firmly. Where a row states a size, it is once, few, many or the class of an expanded clone; other rows omit it.

TRBV4-2	TRBJ2-1	TRBD1	few	CASSLDRDEQFF	TGTGCCAGCAGCCTCGACAGGGATGAGCAGTTCTTC
TRBV19	TRBJ2-1	TRBD2	.	CASSSLFESGSGYNEQFF	TGTGCCAGTAGTTCCCTTTTTGAAAGCGGGAGTGGCTACAATGAGCAGTTCTTC
TRBV2	TRBJ1-5	TRBD1	.	CASSRTGESFSNQPQHF	TGTGCCAGCAGTAGGACAGGCGAAAGTTTTAGCAATCAGCCCCAGCATTTT
TRBV5-8	TRBJ1-1	.	.	CASSPGRGNTEAFF	TGTGCCAGCAGCCCTGGCCGGGGAAACACTGAAGCTTTCTTT
TRBV2	TRBJ1-1	.	few	CASSVYSVNTEAFF	TGTGCCAGCAGTGTTTACAGTGTAAACACTGAAGCTTTCTTT
TRBV2	TRBJ2-1	TRBD1	.	CASRSDAGTASYNEQFF	TGTGCCAGCAGGTCTGACGCCGGGACAGCATCCTACAATGAGCAGTTCTTC
TRBV20-1	TRBJ1-5	.	.	CSASYRSNQPQHF	TGCAGTGCTAGTTACAGATCCAATCAGCCCCAGCATTTT
TRBV9	TRBJ2-7	TRBD1	.	CASSVSTGRTYEQYF	TGTGCCAGCAGCGTATCGACAGGGCGCACCTACGAGCAGTACTTC
TRBV27	TRBJ2-7	TRBD2	.	CASTRTSGSYEQYF	TGTGCCAGCACCCGGACTAGCGGGAGTTACGAGCAGTACTTC
TRBV19	TRBJ1-1	.	.	CASSPFPGATNTEAFF	TGTGCCAGTAGTCCTTTCCCAGGGGCTACGAACACTGAAGCTTTCTTT
TRBV5-8	TRBJ2-3	TRBD2	.	CASSAGTSGTDTQYF	TGTGCCAGCAGCGCTGGGACTAGCGGGACAGATACGCAGTATTTT
TRBV7-2	TRBJ1-2	TRBD1	once	CASSSIRTGHYGYTF	TGTGCCAGCAGCTCAATTAGGACAGGGCACTATGGCTACACCTTC
TRBV7-3	TRBJ2-7	.	.	CASSLVAGPAYEQYF	TGTGCCAGCAGCTTAGTGGCGGGACCCGCCTACGAGCAGTACTTC
TRBV7-9	TRBJ1-1	.	.	CASSVTGSLTEAFF	TGTGCCAGCAGCGTCACAGGGAGTCTCACTGAAGCTTTCTTT
TRBV2	TRBJ1-5	TRBD1	.	CASTGDRVYQPQHF	TGTGCCAGCACCGGGGACAGGGTCTATCAGCCCCAGCATTTT